Below are 15 T cell receptor beta chains sequenced from a single sample in a study of Ad26.COV2.S vaccination and SARS-CoV-2 variants. Libraries were prepared by immunoSEQ multiplex PCR; TCRdb keeps only in-frame clonotypes and omits some of them. The sample lists 400,000 to 450,000 clones; more than 80% were seen once. The treatment: roughly 20 received Ad26.COV2.S at low or high dose, single or two shots; 5 received placebo; per-sample allocation not given. Sampling occurred on day 63 after the first vaccine or placebo injection. The source was peripheral blood, collected in a trial of Ad26.COV2.S vaccine versus placebo. The receptor source for this set is a person aged 18 to 59 who received the Ad26.COV2.S COVID-19 vaccine or a placebo.

This clone was counted between two and nine times. This chain uses TRBV7-3 with TRBJ2-2; 7 positions agree with TRBD2. The CDR3 consists of 15 residues. Per germline, CDR1 SGHTA and CDR2 FQGTGA. Unmatched junction bases numbered 10, after V lost 5 bases and J lost 7 bases. The CDR3 protein is CASSHERDRFGELFF. The DNA for the CDR3 is TGTGCCAGCAGCCATGAGCGGGATAGGTTCGGGGAGCTGTTTTTT.

The chain has TRBV7-2 and TRBJ2-7; 7 bases are a match to TRBD2. The CDR3 sequence is 15 residues long. Germline loops: CDR1 SGHTA, CDR2 FQGNSA. Trimming took 3 bases from V and 5 from J; bases not matched to a gene: 10. The CDR3 nucleotides read TGTGCCAGCAGCTTCGATGGCGGGAGCGGGAACGAGCAGTACTTC. Protein: CASSFDGGSGNEQYF.

V and J are TRBV7-9 and TRBJ1-2; perhaps TRBD1 as D (5 bases). CDR1 is SEHNR and CDR2 is FQNEAQ in the germline V gene (reference sequence). Trimming took off 5 bases at V and 5 bases at J, with 21 bases between the two ends. CDR3 length: 16 residues. The CDR3 nucleotides read TGTGCCAGCAGCAAATCGACAGACTCGTTCGTGTATGGCTACACCTTC. This sequence encodes CASSKSTDSFVYGYTF.

The gene calls are TRBV27 and TRBJ2-1; no reliable D call. Germline CDR1 is MNHEY and CDR2 is SMNVEV (reference sequence). V was trimmed by 6 bases and J by 4 bases, leaving 13 bases between them. The CDR3 has 14 amino acids. The CDR3 region is CASSSVDIYNEQFF. CDR3 DNA: TGTGCCAGCAGCTCGGTTGACATTTACAATGAGCAGTTCTTC.

This clone was observed once. The genes are TRBV30 and TRBJ2-1; tentatively, D is TRBD2 (7 bases). This CDR3 comprises 16 residues. V was pared by 0 bases and J by 5 bases, with 17 bases between. Germline V lookup: CDR1 GTSNPN, CDR2 SVGIG (reference sequence). The CDR3 loop is CAWSVLGGRANNEQFF. CDR3 sequence (DNA): TGTGCCTGGAGTGTACTAGGGGGGAGGGCCAACAATGAGCAGTTCTTC.

Only one count was recorded for this clone. This chain connects TRBV30 to TRBJ1-4; unclear D gene. V gave up 2 bases and J gave up 0 bases, with 10 bases separating them. Germline V lookup: CDR1 GTSNPN, CDR2 SVGIG (reference sequence). This CDR3 region has 15 residues. CDR3 loop: CAWSFGVATNEKLFF. The CDR3 DNA is TGTGCCTGGAGTTTCGGGGTCGCAACTAATGAAAAACTGTTTTTT.

The CDR3 DNA sequence: TGTGCCAGCAGTTACGTGGGCAGCACAGATACGCAGTATTTT. This codes for CASSYVGSTDTQYF. This rearrangement joins TRBV6-5 to TRBJ2-3; D remains ambiguous. The CDR3 has 14 amino acids. Trimming removed 2 bases from V and 0 bases from J, with 6 bases in between. Germline V CDR1 and CDR2: MNHEY, SVGAGI.

This sequence joins TRBV5-4 and TRBJ2-5; 9 bases map to TRBD1. The CDR3 spans 16 residues. From germline, CDR1 is SGHNT and CDR2 YYREEE (reference sequence). With V trimmed by 4 bases and J by 2 bases, 9 bases remained unmatched. CDR3 sequence: CASSTETGGGQETQYF. The CDR3 DNA follows: TGTGCCAGCAGCACGGAGACAGGGGGGGGACAAGAGACCCAGTACTTC.

This rearrangement joins TRBV28 to TRBJ2-2; D call uncertain. From germline, CDR1 is MDHEN and CDR2 SYDVKM. Trimming stripped 3 bases from V and 8 bases from J, with 7 bases between. This CDR3 has 12 amino acids. The CDR3 coding sequence is TGTGCCAGCAGTTTGAGCATGGGGGAGCTGTTTTTT. This encodes CASSLSMGELFF.

CDR3 amino acids: CASSLAALLGDTQYF. The CDR3 coding sequence is TGCGCCAGCAGCTTGGCCGCACTGCTCGGAGATACGCAGTATTTT. The V call is TRBV5-1, the J call TRBJ2-3; D gene ambiguous. Germline V gene lookup returns CDR1 SGHRS and CDR2 YFSETQ. This CDR3 has 15 residues. V lost 0 bases and J lost 5, with 13 bases in between.

This chain's CDR3 is CASSKLSSNQPQHF. The CDR3, as DNA: TGTGCCAGCAGTAAGCTATCCAGCAATCAGCCCCAGCATTTT. The chain recombines TRBV28 with TRBJ1-5, with no clear D. Germline loops: CDR1 MDHEN, CDR2 SYDVKM. The V and J ends lost 5 bases and 1 base respectively, with 9 bases between them. CDR3 length equals 14 residues.

The gene calls are TRBV14 and TRBJ1-2; D is unresolved. Per germline, CDR1 SGHDN and CDR2 FVKESK. The CDR3 loop spans 13 amino acids. V gave up 4 bases and J gave up 6 bases, with 12 bases separating them. The CDR3, as DNA: TGTGCCAGCAGCCCCCACCCAAGGCATGGCTACACCTTC. Residues: CASSPHPRHGYTF.

The chain employs TRBV13 and TRBJ1-2; 11 bases line up with TRBD1. The CDR3 is made up of 15 amino acids. Germline-derived CDR1 and CDR2 are PRHDT and FYEKMQ (reference sequence). Trimming took 1 base from V and 5 from J; bases not matched to a gene: 3. This CDR3 reads CASSLAGTGGYGYTF. The DNA of the CDR3 is TGTGCCAGCAGCTTAGCTGGGACAGGGGGGTATGGCTACACCTTC.

This chain links TRBV19 with TRBJ1-1; no definite D call. Trimming removed 6 bases at V and 1 base at J, with 27 bases between. Germline V gives CDR1 LNHDA, CDR2 SQIVND (reference sequence). The CDR3 extends over 19 amino acids. This CDR3 is CASRNGLLRQSKGNTEAFF. The CDR3 region has the DNA TGTGCCAGTAGGAACGGCCTCCTCCGGCAGTCCAAAGGGAACACTGAAGCTTTCTTT. Full variable domain (outside the CDR3, taken from reference TRBV19 and TRBJ1-1): DGGITQSPKYLFRKEGQNVTLSCEQNLNHDAMYWYRQDPGQGLRLIYYSQIVNDFQKGDIAEGYSVSREKKESFPLTVTSAQKNPTAFYLCASRNGLLRQSKGNTEAFFGQGTRLTVV.

The chain carries TRBV10-2 and TRBJ2-7; 7 bases agree with TRBD2. Germline values: CDR1 WSHSY, CDR2 SAAADI. The V segment lost 10 bases and the J segment 3 bases; nucleotides outside the gene matches: 12. The CDR3 is 14 amino acids. CDR3 sequence reads: CATLSAGTNYEQYF. CDR3 DNA: TGCGCCACCCTCTCAGCGGGAACCAACTACGAGCAGTACTTC.